One sample yielded the 19 T cell receptor beta chains listed below, sequenced in a study of T cell responses to AZD1222 COVID-19 vaccine. Clones were read by immunoSEQ multiplex PCR, and TCRdb kept only the in-frame ones, dropping some. The sample shows about 150,000 clones, approximately 85% of them seen only once. This specimen consisted of peripheral blood, obtained on day 0 of AZD1222 vaccination. The receptors were gathered from an adult in good health.

The V call is TRBV6-5, the J call TRBJ2-2, with TRBD2 as a possible D gene (5 bases). Looked up from germline, CDR1 is MNHEY and CDR2 is SVGAGI. The CDR3 runs 13 residues. The germline V and J ends were trimmed by 2 bases and 8 bases, with 9 bases remaining between them. The CDR3 region has the DNA TGTGCCAGCAGTTACGCCCCGGGGGGGGAGCTGTTTTTT. Amino acids: CASSYAPGGELFF.

V is TRBV19 and J is TRBJ1-3, with D perhaps TRBD1 (6 bases). V gave up 5 bases and J gave up 0 bases, with 8 bases separating them. CDR3 length: 14 amino acids. Germline V gives CDR1 LNHDA, CDR2 SQIVND (reference sequence). CDR3 residues: CASSQDSSGNTIYF. CDR3 DNA sequence: TGTGCCAGTAGTCAGGACAGCTCTGGAAACACCATATATTTT.

Concerning this clone itself: At the DNA level, this CDR3 is encoded by other sequences in the same sample as well. This chain joins TRBV7-8 and TRBJ1-1, with D uncertain. V lost 5 bases and J lost 1, with 5 bases in between. CDR3 length: 12 residues. The germline gives CDR1 SGHVS, CDR2 FQNEAQ. The CDR3 DNA reads TGTGCCAGCAGCCCCAGGAACACTGAAGCTTTCTTT. Residues: CASSPRNTEAFF.

This chain uses TRBV25-1 with TRBJ1-4; 7 bases agree with TRBD1. J gave up 6 bases and V 8 bases, and 12 bases lay outside the gene matches. CDR1 MGHDK and CDR2 SYGVNS come from the germline V gene. This CDR3 is 15 amino acids long. For the CDR3, the DNA is TGTGCCAGCCGGATAACCGGGACAGCGGATGAAAAACTGTTTTTT. Translated: CASRITGTADEKLFF.

The table lists this clone with a few counts. The chain combines TRBV18 with TRBJ1-1; perhaps TRBD1 as D (6 bases). The V gene lost 5 bases and the J gene lost 0 bases, with 13 bases spanning the gap. CDR3 size: 15 residues. Germline assignment: CDR1 KGHSH and CDR2 LQKENI. CDR3 in amino acids: CASSARQAMNTEAFF. CDR3 coding DNA: TGTGCCAGCTCAGCCCGACAGGCCATGAACACTGAAGCTTTCTTT.

J is TRBJ1-1 and V is TRBV19, with 10 bases aligning to TRBD1. The J segment lost 5 bases and the V segment lost 7 bases, leaving 4 bases of the junction unmatched. CDR3 size: 13 residues. Germline assignment: CDR1 LNHDA and CDR2 SQIVND (reference sequence). CDR3 DNA sequence: TGTGCCAGTAAGGGACAGGGGAATACTGAAGCTTTCTTT. Protein sequence: CASKGQGNTEAFF.

This clone was seen only once. This chain joins TRBV6-5 and TRBJ2-5, with D perhaps TRBD2 (7 bases). Germline V lookup: CDR1 MNHEY, CDR2 SVGAGI. Trimming took off 7 bases at V and 2 bases at J, with 11 bases between the two ends. The CDR3 runs 13 residues. CDR3 DNA: TGTGCCAGCACGCGGGGGACACAAGAGACCCAGTACTTC. This gives the protein CASTRGTQETQYF.

The chain is built from TRBV19 and TRBJ1-5; 10 bases match TRBD1. Per the germline V gene, CDR1 is LNHDA and CDR2 is SQIVND (reference sequence). This CDR3 region has 15 residues. V was clipped by 7 bases and J by 4 bases; unmatched bases: 7. The CDR3: CASTGGQGWNQPQHF. CDR3 DNA sequence: TGTGCCAGTACGGGGGGACAGGGGTGGAATCAGCCCCAGCATTTT.

At least ten counts were recorded for this clone. The V call is TRBV5-4, the J call TRBJ2-7; weak D call: TRBD2 (5 bases). The V and J ends lost 1 base and 6 bases respectively, with 26 bases between them. This CDR3 is built from 18 residues. The germline CDR1 and CDR2 sequences are SGHNT and YYREEE (reference sequence). CDR3 DNA: TGTGCCAGCAGCTTGCGCCCCACTAGGACTTTCCGAAGTGGCGAGCAGTACTTC. It specifies CASSLRPTRTFRSGEQYF.

This CDR3 reads CASSFSGAAFF. CDR3 DNA: TGTGCCAGCAGTTTCAGCGGGGCAGCTTTCTTT. The chain carries TRBV6-5 and TRBJ1-1, with a weak D call TRBD1 (5 bases). Trimming took 4 bases from V and 10 from J, leaving 10 bases between them. Germline CDR1 is MNHEY and CDR2 is SVGAGI. The CDR3 runs to 11 residues.

V is TRBV5-1 and J is TRBJ2-3; D unclear. Per the germline V gene, CDR1 is SGHRS and CDR2 is YFSETQ. V gave up 2 bases and J gave up 0 bases, with 4 bases separating them. This CDR3 has 13 residues. The CDR3 region has the DNA TGCGCCAGCAGCTTTCAAAGCACAGATACGCAGTATTTT. This sequence encodes CASSFQSTDTQYF.

The V gene is TRBV28, the J gene TRBJ2-7, with TRBD2 matching over 12 bases. V dropped 6 bases and J dropped 4; count of bases not matched to a gene: 4. CDR3 length: 14 residues. Germline loops: CDR1 MDHEN, CDR2 SYDVKM. In DNA form, the CDR3 reads TGTGCCAGCAGGAGGACTAGCGGGGCTTACGAGCAGTACTTC. Encoded protein: CASRRTSGAYEQYF.

This clone was detected once. The chain carries TRBV15 and TRBJ1-2; D remains unclear. Germline lookup yields CDR1 LNHNV and CDR2 YYDKDF (reference sequence). V lost 1 base and J lost 4, with 7 bases in between. The CDR3 loop spans 13 amino acids. CDR3 in amino acids: CATSRGGIYGYTF. CDR3 coding DNA: TGTGCCACCAGCAGAGGCGGGATCTATGGCTACACCTTC.

The rearrangement links TRBV24-1 to TRBJ2-3; no clear D gene. The CDR3 contains 17 residues. CDR1 KGHDR and CDR2 SFDVKD come from the germline V gene. The ends were cut back, 5 bases at V and 2 bases at J, with 19 bases in the middle. The CDR3 loop reads CATSAPGPLPSTDTQYF. CDR3 sequence (DNA): TGTGCCACCAGTGCCCCTGGACCTCTCCCATCCACAGATACGCAGTATTTT.

The chain recombines TRBV5-6 with TRBJ1-6; TRBD1 aligns across 7 bases. Germline CDR1 SGHDT, CDR2 YYEEEE. J gave up 8 bases and V 6 bases, and 5 bases lay outside the gene matches. The CDR3 is 13 amino acids. The CDR3 reads CASTSQGYSPLHF. As DNA, the CDR3 is TGTGCCAGCACTTCACAGGGGTATTCACCCCTCCACTTT.

V usage is TRBV11-2 and J usage is TRBJ1-4; a weak D match, TRBD1 (6 bases). CDR1 is SGHAT, CDR2 FQNNGV, per germline. The CDR3 has 14 residues. Trimming took off 4 bases at V and 7 bases at J, with 13 bases between the two ends. The CDR3 nucleotides read TGTGCCAGCAGCTCGCTTAGGGGGGTTGAAAAACTGTTTTTT. Translation: CASSSLRGVEKLFF.

This chain uses TRBV4-2 with TRBJ2-2; D is perhaps TRBD1 (5 bases). In germline, CDR1 is LGHNA, CDR2 YNFKEQ. Trimming took off 0 bases at V and 1 base at J, with 12 bases between the two ends. The CDR3 extends over 17 amino acids. Here the CDR3 reads CASSQDLGQGNTGELFF. CDR3 DNA: TGTGCCAGCAGCCAAGATTTAGGGCAGGGGAACACCGGGGAGCTGTTTTTT.

V usage is TRBV10-1 and J usage is TRBJ2-6; D is possibly TRBD1 (5 bases). The V and J ends lost 5 bases and 0 bases respectively, with 8 bases between them. The CDR3 extends over 15 amino acids. The germline V gene has CDR1 WNHNN and CDR2 SYGVQD (reference sequence). CDR3 residues: CASSTGDSGANVLTF. Written as DNA, the CDR3 is TGCGCCAGCAGTACAGGAGACTCTGGGGCCAACGTCCTGACTTTC.

In regard to this clone: The same CDR3 can be traced to other DNA sequences in this sample. The genes are TRBV5-6 and TRBJ2-7, with 11 bases identical to TRBD2. Looked up from germline, CDR1 is SGHDT and CDR2 is YYEEEE. Trimming removed 0 bases from V and 4 bases from J; junction bases left unmatched: 0. The CDR3 runs 14 residues. The CDR3 sequence: CASSLGTSGYEQYF. In nucleotides, the CDR3 is TGTGCCAGCAGCTTGGGGACTAGCGGGTACGAGCAGTACTTC.